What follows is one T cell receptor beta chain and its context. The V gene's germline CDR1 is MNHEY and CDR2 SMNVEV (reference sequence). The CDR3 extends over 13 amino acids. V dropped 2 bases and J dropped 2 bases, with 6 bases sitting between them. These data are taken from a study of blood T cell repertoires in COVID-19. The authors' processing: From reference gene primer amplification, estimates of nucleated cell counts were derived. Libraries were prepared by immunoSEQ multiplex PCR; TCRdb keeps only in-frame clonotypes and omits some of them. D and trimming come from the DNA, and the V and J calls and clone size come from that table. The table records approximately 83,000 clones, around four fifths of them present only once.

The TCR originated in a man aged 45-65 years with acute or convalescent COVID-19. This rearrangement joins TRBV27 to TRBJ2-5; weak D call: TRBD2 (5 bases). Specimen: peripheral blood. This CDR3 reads CASSLDYQETQYF. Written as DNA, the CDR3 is TGTGCCAGCAGTTTAGACTATCAAGAGACCCAGTACTTC.